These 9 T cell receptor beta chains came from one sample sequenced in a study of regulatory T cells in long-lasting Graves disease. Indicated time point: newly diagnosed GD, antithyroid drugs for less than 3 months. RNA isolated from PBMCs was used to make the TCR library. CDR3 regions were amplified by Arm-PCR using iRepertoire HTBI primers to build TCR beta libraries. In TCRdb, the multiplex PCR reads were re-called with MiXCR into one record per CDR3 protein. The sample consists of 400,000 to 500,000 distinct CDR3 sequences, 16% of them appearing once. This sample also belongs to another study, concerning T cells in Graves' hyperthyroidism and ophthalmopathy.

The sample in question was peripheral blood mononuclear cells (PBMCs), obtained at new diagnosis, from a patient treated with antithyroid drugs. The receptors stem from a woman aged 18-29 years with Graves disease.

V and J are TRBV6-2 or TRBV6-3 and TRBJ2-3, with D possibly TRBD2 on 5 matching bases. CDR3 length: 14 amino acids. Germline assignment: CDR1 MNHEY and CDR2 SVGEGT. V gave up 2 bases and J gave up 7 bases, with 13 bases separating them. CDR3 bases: TGTGCCAGCAGTTACGAGGGAAGGGCAAATACGCAGTATTTT. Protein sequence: CASSYEGRANTQYF.

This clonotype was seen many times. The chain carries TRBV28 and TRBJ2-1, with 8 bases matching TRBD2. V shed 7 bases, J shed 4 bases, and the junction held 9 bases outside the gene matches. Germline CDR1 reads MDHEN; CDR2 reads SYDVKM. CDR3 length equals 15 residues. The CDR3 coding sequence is TGTGCCAGCACCTTCCGGGAGGGAGGTTACAATGAGCAGTTCTTC. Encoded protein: CASTFREGGYNEQFF.

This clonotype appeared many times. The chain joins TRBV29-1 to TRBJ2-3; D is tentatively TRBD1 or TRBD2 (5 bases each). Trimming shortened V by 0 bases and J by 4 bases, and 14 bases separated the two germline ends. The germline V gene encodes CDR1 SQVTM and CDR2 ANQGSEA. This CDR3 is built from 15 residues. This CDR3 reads CSVEDYGGQSDTQYF. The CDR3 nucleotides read TGCAGCGTTGAAGATTATGGGGGTCAATCAGATACGCAGTATTTT.

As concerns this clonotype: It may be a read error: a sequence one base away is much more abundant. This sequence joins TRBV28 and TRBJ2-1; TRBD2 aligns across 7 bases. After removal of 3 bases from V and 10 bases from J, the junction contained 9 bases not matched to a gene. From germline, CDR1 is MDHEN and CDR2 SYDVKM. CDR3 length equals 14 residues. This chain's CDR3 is CASSFGGSGLEQFF. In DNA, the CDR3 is TGTGCCAGCAGTTTTGGTGGTAGCGGGCTCGAGCAGTTCTTC.

The CDR3 sequence: CASSLNWGSHEQFF. The CDR3 nucleotides are TGTGCCAGCAGTTTAAATTGGGGGAGCCATGAGCAGTTCTTC. This sequence joins TRBV6-5 and TRBJ2-1, with D perhaps TRBD1 or TRBD2 (5 bases each). V gave up 4 bases and J gave up 8 bases, with 15 bases separating them. The CDR3 sequence is 14 residues long. Looked up from germline, CDR1 is MNHEY and CDR2 is SVGAGI.

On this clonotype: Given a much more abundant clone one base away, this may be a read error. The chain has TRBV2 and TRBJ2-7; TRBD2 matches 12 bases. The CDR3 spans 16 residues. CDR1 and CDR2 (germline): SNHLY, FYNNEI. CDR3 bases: TGTGCCAGCAGCCCTAGACTAGCGGGAGCCCCCGACGAGCGGTACTTC. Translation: CASSPRLAGAPDERYF.

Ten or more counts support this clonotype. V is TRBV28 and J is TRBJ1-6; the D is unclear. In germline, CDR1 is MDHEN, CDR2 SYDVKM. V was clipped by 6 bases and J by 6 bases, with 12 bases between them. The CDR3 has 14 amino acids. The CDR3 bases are TGTGCCAGCAGGACAATTCGGAGTAATTCACCCCTCCACTTT. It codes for CASRTIRSNSPLHF.

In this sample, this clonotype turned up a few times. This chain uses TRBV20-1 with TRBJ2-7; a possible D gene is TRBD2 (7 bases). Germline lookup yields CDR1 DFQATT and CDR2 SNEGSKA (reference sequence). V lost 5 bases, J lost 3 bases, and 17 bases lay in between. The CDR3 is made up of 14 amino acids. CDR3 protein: CSAPRGGAIYEQYF. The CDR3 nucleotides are TGCAGTGCTCCGCGAGGGGGGGCCATCTACGAGCAGTACTTC.

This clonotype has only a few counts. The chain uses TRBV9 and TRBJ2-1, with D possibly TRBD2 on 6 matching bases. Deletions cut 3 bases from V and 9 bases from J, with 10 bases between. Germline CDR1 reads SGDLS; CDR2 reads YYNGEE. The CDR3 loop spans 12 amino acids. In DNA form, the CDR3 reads TGTGCCAGCAGCGGACTAGGGAGTGAGCAGTTCTTC. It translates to CASSGLGSEQFF.